These 19 T cell receptor beta chains share one sample of origin, sequenced in a study of blood T cell repertoires in COVID-19 (dated by TCRdb to the early 2020s). Receptors were amplified or captured by the immunoSEQ multiplex PCR assay. The source is immuneACCESS, and TCRdb retained only in-frame sequences with V and J called. Part of the clones is not carried over; for the studies checked, unresolved V genes explain less than half of this, and the remainder is unexplained. Within this sample are some 270,000 clones, with roughly 84% of them counted one time only. 15% to 18% of the sample lies in the top ten. The sequenced sample was peripheral blood. Receptors originate from a person aged 70 to 85 with COVID-19, enrolled during active disease.

The gene calls are TRBV6-5 and TRBJ1-3; D is ambiguous. CDR1 is MNHEY and CDR2 is SVGAGI in the germline V gene. V was shortened by 4 bases and J by 0 bases, with 7 bases between the two germline ends. The CDR3 totals 14 residues. CDR3 sequence (DNA): TGTGCCAGCAGTTCGAGAAGCTCTGGAAACACCATATATTTT. As protein: CASSSRSSGNTIYF.

The chain employs TRBV19 and TRBJ2-7; 11 positions match TRBD2. This CDR3 has 15 amino acids. Germline CDR1 LNHDA, CDR2 SQIVND (reference sequence). V gave up 6 bases and J gave up 3 bases; unmatched junction bases: 7. This CDR3 reads CASSRTSGGYYEQYF. The CDR3 nucleotides read TGTGCCAGTAGCAGAACTAGCGGGGGCTACTACGAGCAGTACTTC.

V gene TRBV19 combines with J gene TRBJ1-1; tentative D call: TRBD1 (5 bases). CDR3 length: 14 residues. The V and J ends lost 3 bases and 0 bases respectively, with 8 bases between them. CDR1 and CDR2 (germline): LNHDA, SQIVND (reference sequence). The CDR3 nucleotides are TGTGCCAGTAGTATCAACAGGTTGAACACTGAAGCTTTCTTT. It specifies CASSINRLNTEAFF.

Points on this clone: In the same sample, other DNA sequences code for this CDR3. The rearrangement joins TRBV19 to TRBJ1-4; 9 positions match TRBD1. CDR3 length: 14 amino acids. The ends lost 5 bases at V and 5 bases at J; junction bases unmatched: 3. Germline assignment: CDR1 LNHDA and CDR2 SQIVND (reference sequence). The CDR3 DNA reads TGTGCCAGTAGTGTGACAGGGGGAAATGAAAAACTGTTTTTT. As protein: CASSVTGGNEKLFF.

The V and J genes are TRBV19 and TRBJ2-5, with TRBD2 matching 12 bases. The CDR3 sequence is 20 residues long. Germline V gene sequence: CDR1 LNHDA, CDR2 SQIVND (reference sequence). The ends lost 3 bases at V and 5 bases at J; junction bases unmatched: 19. The CDR3: CASSISASGGAAVNWETQYF. CDR3 bases: TGTGCCAGTAGTATTTCGGCTAGCGGGGGGGCAGCGGTTAATTGGGAGACCCAGTACTTC.

This chain links TRBV5-5 with TRBJ2-7, with a weak D call TRBD1 (5 bases). CDR3 length: 15 residues. CDR1 and CDR2 from the germline V gene are SGHKS and YYEKEE (reference sequence). The V gene lost 0 bases and the J gene lost 4 bases, with 14 bases spanning the gap. The CDR3 region is CASSLGQGLIYEQYF. For the CDR3, the DNA is TGTGCCAGCAGCTTGGGGCAGGGTCTAATTTACGAGCAGTACTTC.

This chain links TRBV10-3 with TRBJ2-7; tentative D call: TRBD2 (7 bases). This CDR3 has 13 amino acids. The V end lost 7 bases, the J end lost 7 bases, and 17 bases lay between the germline ends. Germline CDR1 and CDR2: ENHRY and SYGVKD. The CDR3 DNA is TGTGCCATCACCACAAGGGGGGGTAGTGAGCAGTACTTC. It yields the protein CAITTRGGSEQYF.

The V gene is TRBV5-1, the J gene TRBJ2-1; 11 bases map to TRBD1. The CDR3 is 16 amino acids. V was clipped by 0 bases and J by 7 bases; unmatched bases: 6. Looked up from germline, CDR1 is SGHRS and CDR2 is YFSETQ. The CDR3 protein is CASSLDGQGAFNEQFF. The CDR3 region has the DNA TGCGCCAGCAGCTTGGACGGACAGGGGGCGTTTAATGAGCAGTTCTTC.

The chain couples TRBV5-1 to TRBJ2-7, with 8 bases lining up with TRBD1. V shed 5 bases and J 2 bases; nucleotides not matched to a gene: 3. Germline CDR1 reads SGHRS; CDR2 reads YFSETQ. The CDR3 has 13 amino acids. CDR3 bases: TGCGCCAGCAGGTTGACAGGGGCCTACGAGCAGTACTTC. Protein product: CASRLTGAYEQYF.

V and J are TRBV6-5 and TRBJ1-2, with D possibly being TRBD1 (5 bases). CDR1 and CDR2 from the germline V gene are MNHEY and SVGAGI. V was shortened by 4 bases and J by 7 bases, with 10 bases between the two germline ends. The CDR3 length is 12 residues. In nucleotides, the CDR3 is TGTGCCAGCAGTTTGGGGGGGACTGGCTACACCTTC. Translating it yields CASSLGGTGYTF.

The CDR3, as DNA: TGTGCCAGCAGCTTAATCCGTGCGACTAACTATGGCTACACCTTC. Its translation: CASSLIRATNYGYTF. The chain joins TRBV7-9 to TRBJ1-2; no clear D gene. Trimming removed 2 bases from V and 0 bases from J, with 10 bases in between. The CDR3 extends over 15 amino acids. Germline V CDR1 and CDR2: SEHNR, FQNEAQ (reference sequence).

The V gene is TRBV3-1 (or the pseudogene TRBV3-2), the J gene TRBJ1-4; D gene ambiguous. Looked up from germline, CDR1 is LGHDT and CDR2 is YNNKEL (reference sequence). This CDR3 has 13 residues. V was shortened by 0 bases and J by 8 bases, with 7 bases between the two germline ends. The CDR3 DNA reads as TGTGCCAGCAGCCAAGAGCTCAGGGAAAAACTGTTTTTT. It encodes CASSQELREKLFF.

V and J are TRBV7-9 and TRBJ2-5; 7 positions agree with TRBD1. From germline, CDR1 is SEHNR and CDR2 FQNEAQ (reference sequence). The junction had 9 bases not matched to a gene; V was cut back by 3 bases and J by 5 bases. The CDR3 totals 15 residues. The CDR3 DNA reads TGTGCCAGCAGCTTTCGGCAGGGGGTAATGGAGACCCAGTACTTC. As protein: CASSFRQGVMETQYF. Supplemented by reference TRBV7-9 and TRBJ2-5, the full variable domain reads DTGVSQNPRHKITKRGQNVTFRCDPISEHNRLYWYRQTLGQGPEFLTYFQNEAQLEKSRLLSDRFSAERPKGSFSTLEIQRTEQGDSAMYLCASSFRQGVMETQYFGPGTRLLVL.

The J gene is TRBJ1-3, the V gene TRBV7-6; the D is unclear. V lost 7 bases and J lost 0, with 13 bases in between. Germline lookup yields CDR1 SGHVS and CDR2 FNYEAQ. The CDR3 totals 15 residues. DNA of the CDR3: TGTGCCAGCATTGCCGGGTTGGGCTCTGGAAACACCATATATTTT. Translation: CASIAGLGSGNTIYF.

The rearrangement links TRBV7-9 to TRBJ2-7; 8 nucleotides match TRBD1. Trimming took 4 bases from V and 10 from J; bases not matched to a gene: 9. Germline values: CDR1 SEHNR, CDR2 FQNEAQ (reference sequence). The CDR3 is 13 residues long. This CDR3 is CASSYGQGSTQYF. As DNA, the CDR3 is TGTGCCAGCAGCTACGGACAGGGATCTACCCAGTACTTC.

The chain carries TRBV5-4 and TRBJ2-7, with a tentative D call TRBD2 (5 bases). The assigned J gene may be wrong: the sequence end matches TRBJ2-5 better. The V gene's germline CDR1 is SGHNT and CDR2 YYREEE (reference sequence). The CDR3 contains 14 residues. The CDR3 is CASSLLRGQETQYF. CDR3 DNA sequence: TGTGCCAGCAGCTTGTTACGGGGTCAAGAGACCCAGTACTTC.

This clone was seen just once. V is TRBV27 and J is TRBJ2-7; 9 bases are a match to TRBD1. This CDR3 region has 13 residues. Per the germline V gene, CDR1 is MNHEY and CDR2 is SMNVEV (reference sequence). V was pared by 6 bases and J by 4 bases, with 4 bases of the junction left unmatched. The CDR3 loop reads CASSPDRGYEQYF. CDR3 nucleotides: TGTGCCAGCAGCCCGGACAGGGGATACGAGCAGTACTTC.

This rearrangement joins TRBV6-5 to TRBJ2-5; D gene ambiguous. Germline-derived CDR1 and CDR2 are MNHEY and SVGAGI. The CDR3 covers 13 residues. Trimming removed 8 bases at V and 5 bases at J, with 15 bases between. The CDR3 bases are TGTGCCAGCCGCTTGAATGCCGCGGAGACCCAGTACTTC. As protein: CASRLNAAETQYF.

This chain links TRBV12-5 with TRBJ2-3, with unresolved D. The CDR3 has 13 amino acids. Trimming cost V 2 bases and J 4 bases, with 7 bases left between them. The germline V gene has CDR1 LGHNT and CDR2 FRNRAP. This CDR3 reads CASGLTSSDTQYF. CDR3 DNA sequence: TGTGCTAGTGGTTTGACCAGTTCAGATACGCAGTATTTT.